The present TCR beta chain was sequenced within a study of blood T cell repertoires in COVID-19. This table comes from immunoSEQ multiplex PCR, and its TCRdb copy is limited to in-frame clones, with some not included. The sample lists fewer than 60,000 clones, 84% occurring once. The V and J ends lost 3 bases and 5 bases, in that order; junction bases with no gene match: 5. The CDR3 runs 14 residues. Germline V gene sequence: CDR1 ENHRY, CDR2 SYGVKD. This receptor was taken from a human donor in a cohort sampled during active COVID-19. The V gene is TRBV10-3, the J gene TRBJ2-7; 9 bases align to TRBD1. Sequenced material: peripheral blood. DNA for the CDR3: TGTGCCATCAGTGACCGACAGGGGGAGGACGAGCAGTACTTC. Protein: CAISDRQGEDEQYF.